This TCR beta chain appears in the sequencing data of a study of PD-1 blockade in classical Hodgkin lymphoma. With no exception, relapse followed autologous stem cell transplantation in all patients, and brentuximab vedotin exposure varied. This CDR3 spans 15 amino acids. V was pared by 7 bases and J by 5 bases, with 9 bases of the junction left unmatched. Germline loops: CDR1 SNHLY, CDR2 FYNNEI. Clones were read by immunoSEQ multiplex PCR, and TCRdb kept only the in-frame ones, dropping some. Here the sample spans around 96,000 clones, approximately 83% being singletons. This TCR derives from a human donor with classical Hodgkin lymphoma. The sample consisted of peripheral blood mononuclear cells (PBMCs), taken at baseline. The chain combines TRBV2 with TRBJ2-5, with 11 bases lining up with TRBD2. CDR3 nucleotide sequence: TGTGCCAGCACCGTTAGCGGGAGGGAGTGGGAGACCCAGTACTTC. This translates into CASTVSGREWETQYF.